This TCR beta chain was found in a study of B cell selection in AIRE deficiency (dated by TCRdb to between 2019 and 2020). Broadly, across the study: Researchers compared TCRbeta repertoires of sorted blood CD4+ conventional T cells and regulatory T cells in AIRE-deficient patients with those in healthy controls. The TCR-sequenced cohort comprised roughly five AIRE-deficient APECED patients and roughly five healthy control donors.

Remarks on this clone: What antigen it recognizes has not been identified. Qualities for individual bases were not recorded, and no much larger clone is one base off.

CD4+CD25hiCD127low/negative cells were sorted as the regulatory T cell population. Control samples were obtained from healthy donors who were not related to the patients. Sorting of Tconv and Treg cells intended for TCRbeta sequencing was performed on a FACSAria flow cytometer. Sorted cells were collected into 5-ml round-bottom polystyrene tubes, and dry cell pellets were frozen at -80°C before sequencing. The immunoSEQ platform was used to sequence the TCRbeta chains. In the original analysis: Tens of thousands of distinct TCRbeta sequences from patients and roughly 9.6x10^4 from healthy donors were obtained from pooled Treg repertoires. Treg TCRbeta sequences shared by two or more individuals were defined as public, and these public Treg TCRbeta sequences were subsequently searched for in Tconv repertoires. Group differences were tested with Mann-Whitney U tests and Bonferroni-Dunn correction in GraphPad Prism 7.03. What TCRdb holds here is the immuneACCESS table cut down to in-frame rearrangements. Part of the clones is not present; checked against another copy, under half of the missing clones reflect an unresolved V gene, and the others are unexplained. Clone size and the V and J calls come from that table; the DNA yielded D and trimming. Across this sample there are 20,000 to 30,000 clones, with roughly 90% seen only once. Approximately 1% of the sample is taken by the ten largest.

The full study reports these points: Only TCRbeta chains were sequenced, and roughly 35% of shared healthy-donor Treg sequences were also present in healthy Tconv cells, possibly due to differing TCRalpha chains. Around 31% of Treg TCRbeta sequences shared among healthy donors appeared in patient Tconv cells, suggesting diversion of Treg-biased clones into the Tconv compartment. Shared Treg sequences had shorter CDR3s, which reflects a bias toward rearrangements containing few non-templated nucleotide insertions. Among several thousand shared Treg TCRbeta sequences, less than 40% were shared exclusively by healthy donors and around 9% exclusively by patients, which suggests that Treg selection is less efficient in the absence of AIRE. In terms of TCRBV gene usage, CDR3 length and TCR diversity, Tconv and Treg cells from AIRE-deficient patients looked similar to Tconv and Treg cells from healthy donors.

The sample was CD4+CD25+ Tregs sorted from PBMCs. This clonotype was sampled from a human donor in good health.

Here is the DNA: TGTGCCAGCAGCCCGAGACATCAGAACACTGAAGCTTTCTTT. Its amino acids are CASSPRHQNTEAFF. The chain employs TRBV27 and TRBJ1-1; the D gene assignment is ambiguous. V and J are truncated by 6 bases and 1 base respectively, leaving an intervening sequence of 12 bases. The germline V gene encodes CDR1 MNHEY and CDR2 SMNVEV (reference sequence). The CDR3 contains 14 residues, cysteine and phenylalanine counted. Here the CDR3 DNA is all that survives: 42 bases in frame from base 1.